Listed here are 19 T cell receptor beta chains from one sample, sequenced in a study of read filtering for tumor transcriptome and immune sequencing. From around 440 ng of RNA, a library with molecular barcoded alpha/delta and beta/gamma adaptors was made. One entry per CDR3 protein results from TCRdb running MiXCR on the reads. The top ten hold 11% of the sample, which has approximately 90,000 distinct CDR3 sequences, approximately 21% seen once. Input material: a population of CD138-negative cells sorted from bone marrow. These receptors were taken from a donor aged 40 or over with multiple myeloma.

This clonotype appeared many times. The V gene is TRBV5-6, the J gene TRBJ2-3; the match to TRBD2 covers 8 bases. This CDR3 spans 15 amino acids. The V segment lost 0 bases and the J segment 8 bases; nucleotides outside the gene matches: 8. Per the germline V gene, CDR1 is SGHDT and CDR2 is YYEEEE. The CDR3 sequence is CASSLEVAGSGTQYF. The CDR3 nucleotides are TGTGCCAGCAGCTTGGAAGTAGCGGGGTCTGGTACGCAGTATTTT.

This clonotype was observed a handful of times. The V and J genes are TRBV5-4 and TRBJ2-5, with D possibly being TRBD2 (7 bases). This CDR3 has 17 amino acids. Germline assignment: CDR1 SGHNT and CDR2 YYREEE (reference sequence). Trimming shortened V by 4 bases and J by 5 bases, and 24 bases separated the two germline ends. The CDR3 loop is CASSPRGGGGLPETQYF. The CDR3 DNA follows: TGTGCCAGCAGCCCCCGAGGGGGGGGGGGGCTCCCCGAGACCCAGTACTTC.

This clonotype was detected only a few times. The chain couples TRBV2 to TRBJ2-2; 8 bases fit TRBD2. This CDR3 is built from 16 residues. Trimming at V came to 6 bases and at J to 4 bases, leaving 10 bases not matched to a gene. Germline assignment: CDR1 SNHLY and CDR2 FYNNEI. CDR3 sequence reads: CASRERWRGATGELFF. The DNA for the CDR3 is TGTGCCAGCAGGGAGAGGTGGCGGGGGGCCACCGGGGAGCTGTTTTTT.

This clonotype was detected ten times or more. The chain's CDR3 is CASSYLGQPKAFF. The DNA for the CDR3 is TGTGCCAGCAGCTATCTCGGGCAACCAAAAGCTTTCTTT. The chain uses TRBV7-9 and TRBJ1-1; no definite D call. Deletions cut 4 bases from V and 9 bases from J, with 15 bases between. The CDR3 totals 13 residues. Germline V gene lookup returns CDR1 SEHNR and CDR2 FQNEAQ (reference sequence).

Ten or more counts support this clonotype. The chain is built from TRBV12-3 or TRBV12-4 and TRBJ2-2; 9 nucleotides agree with TRBD1. CDR3 size: 14 residues. V shed 6 bases and J 4 bases; nucleotides not matched to a gene: 3. CDR3 sequence reads: CASRGQGGTGELFF. DNA for the CDR3: TGTGCCAGCAGGGGACAGGGAGGCACCGGGGAGCTGTTTTTT.

The chain carries TRBV28 and TRBJ2-7, with D perhaps TRBD2 (6 bases). This CDR3 is 14 amino acids long. CDR1 and CDR2 from the germline V gene are MDHEN and SYDVKM. The V gene lost 4 bases and the J gene lost 0 bases, with 10 bases spanning the gap. The CDR3 coding sequence is TGTGCCAGCAGTTCGGGGAGGAACTCCTACGAGCAGTACTTC. Its translation is CASSSGRNSYEQYF.

This clonotype was detected ten times or more. The V and J genes are TRBV5-1 and TRBJ1-1; tentatively, D is TRBD1 (5 bases). V was cut by 6 bases and J by 3 bases, with 15 bases left in between. Germline CDR1 reads SGHRS; CDR2 reads YFSETQ. The CDR3 sequence is 14 residues long. The CDR3 DNA reads as TGCGCCAGCACTCTCGCGGGGGGTTACACTGAAGCTTTCTTT. Translating gives CASTLAGGYTEAFF.

This rearrangement joins TRBV11-2 to TRBJ1-1; possibly TRBD1 for D (6 bases). Trimming pared 7 bases from V and 4 bases from J, leaving 10 bases between. The CDR3 totals 12 residues. Germline V gene lookup returns CDR1 SGHAT and CDR2 FQNNGV. The CDR3 DNA is TGTGCCAGCAAGGAGGGGGGCACTGAAGCTTTCTTT. It yields the protein CASKEGGTEAFF.

This clonotype was counted only a few times. The chain carries TRBV30 and TRBJ2-3; weak D call: TRBD1 (6 bases). Germline CDR1 GTSNPN, CDR2 SVGIG (reference sequence). V lost 3 bases and J 8 bases, leaving 12 bases between the germline ends. The length of the CDR3 is 12 residues. The CDR3 region is CAWSSGGGTQYF. Written as DNA, the CDR3 is TGTGCCTGGAGCTCTGGGGGCGGTACGCAGTATTTT.

This chain uses TRBV11-2 with TRBJ1-1; D gene ambiguous. Germline CDR1 is SGHAT and CDR2 is FQNNGV. Trimming took off 5 bases at V and 0 bases at J, with 13 bases between the two ends. CDR3 length: 15 amino acids. CDR3 loop: CASSTFEGLNTEAFF. The DNA for the CDR3 is TGTGCCAGCAGCACTTTCGAGGGCCTGAACACTGAAGCTTTCTTT. Using reference TRBV11-2 and TRBJ1-1 for the parts outside the CDR3, the full variable domain is EAGVAQSPRYKIIEKRQSVAFWCNPISGHATLYWYQQILGQGPKLLIQFQNNGVVDDSQLPKDRFSAERLKGVDSTLKIQPAKLEDSAVYLCASSTFEGLNTEAFFGQGTRLTVV.

Of note for this clonotype: This may be a read error, as it is one base from a much larger clone. The CDR3: CASSLARASSTDTQYF. The CDR3 nucleotides are TGTGCCAGCAGCTTAGCACGGGCCTCTTCCACAGATACGCAGTATTTT. V is TRBV11-3 and J is TRBJ2-3; D is unresolved. CDR1 SGHNT and CDR2 YENEEA come from the germline V gene. Between the trimmed V and J ends, which lost 1 base and 2 bases, there was a span of 13 bases. The CDR3 sequence is 16 residues long. The complete variable domain, with remaining parts taken from reference TRBV11-3 and TRBJ2-3, reads EAGVVQSPRYKIIEKKQPVAFWCNPISGHNTLYWYLQNLGQGPELLIRYENEEAVDDSQLPKDRFSAERLKGVDSTLKIQPAELGDSAVYLCASSLARASSTDTQYFGPGTRLTVL.

This clonotype was seen more than once but under ten times. This chain joins TRBV7-2 and TRBJ2-5, with D possibly matching TRBD2 (6 bases). Germline V gene data show CDR1 as SGHTA and CDR2 as FQGNSA. This CDR3 contains 17 residues. The V end lost 5 bases, the J end lost 1 base, and 20 bases lay between the germline ends. This CDR3 reads CASSPLARAGLQETQYF. The CDR3 DNA reads as TGTGCCAGCAGCCCCCTGGCACGAGCGGGCCTCCAAGAGACCCAGTACTTC.

Comment on this clonotype: Given a much more abundant clone one base away, this may be a read error. The CDR3 does not end in the conserved phenylalanine or tryptophan, so this is likely a read error. V gene TRBV5-1 combines with J gene TRBJ2-2; D is perhaps TRBD2 (5 bases). The CDR3 sequence is 17 residues long. Germline lookup yields CDR1 SGHRS and CDR2 YFSETQ. Between the trimmed V and J ends, which lost 0 bases and 4 bases, there was a span of 16 bases. The CDR3 sequence is CASSLGIGMRVTGELFS. The CDR3 nucleotides are TGCGCCAGCAGCTTGGGTATCGGTATGCGGGTCACCGGGGAGCTGTTTTCT.

This clonotype was seen at least ten times. This rearrangement joins TRBV2 to TRBJ2-2; D unresolved. The germline gives CDR1 SNHLY, CDR2 FYNNEI. V was clipped by 4 bases and J by 4 bases, with 16 bases between them. The CDR3 has 16 residues. The CDR3 loop is CASSVLLPSLTGELFF. The CDR3 DNA follows: TGTGCCAGCAGTGTCCTTTTACCCTCGCTCACCGGGGAGCTGTTTTTT.

In its sample, this clonotype was seen many times. This rearrangement joins TRBV24-1 to TRBJ2-2; the match to TRBD2 covers 8 bases. The CDR3 consists of 16 residues. In germline, CDR1 is KGHDR, CDR2 SFDVKD. The ends lost 4 bases at V and 5 bases at J; junction bases unmatched: 8. The CDR3 DNA is TGTGCCACCAGTGACTACGGGGGGGCGAGTACCGGGGAGCTGTTTTTT. It codes for CATSDYGGASTGELFF.

This clonotype was observed many times. The chain recombines TRBV28 with TRBJ1-2; 7 bases match TRBD1. The CDR3 consists of 13 residues. Germline loops: CDR1 MDHEN, CDR2 SYDVKM. The ends lost 10 bases at V and 1 base at J; junction bases unmatched: 6. The CDR3 loop reads CATGGGVNYGYTF. The CDR3 bases are TGTGCCACAGGGGGAGGGGTTAACTATGGCTACACCTTC.

This clonotype was seen ten or more times. The chain employs TRBV27 and TRBJ1-1, with D unclear. Germline CDR1 MNHEY, CDR2 SMNVEV (reference sequence). CDR3 length: 12 amino acids. Deletions cut 1 base from V and 2 bases from J, with 2 bases between. This CDR3 reads CASSLLNTEAFF. The CDR3 nucleotides read TGTGCCAGCAGTTTATTAAACACTGAAGCTTTCTTT.

The table lists this clonotype with many counts. This chain links TRBV9 with TRBJ2-1; 7 nucleotides agree with TRBD1. CDR1 is SGDLS and CDR2 is YYNGEE in the germline V gene. The CDR3 loop spans 14 amino acids. V was pared by 3 bases and J by 7 bases, with 7 bases of the junction left unmatched. The CDR3 reads CASSAPGTDNEQFF. CDR3 coding DNA: TGTGCCAGCAGCGCGCCCGGGACAGATAATGAGCAGTTCTTC.

The J gene is TRBJ2-3, the V gene TRBV10-3; no clear D. CDR3 size: 12 residues. V gave up 2 bases and J gave up 2 bases, with 2 bases separating them. Germline lookup yields CDR1 ENHRY and CDR2 SYGVKD. This CDR3 reads CAISEVTDTQYF. In DNA form, the CDR3 reads TGTGCCATCAGTGAGGTCACAGATACGCAGTATTTT.